The 2 T cell receptor beta chains in this list originate from one sample, sequenced in a study of technical replicates of blood from a handful of donors. TCRdb's table, derived via immunoSEQ multiplex PCR, lists solely in-frame clones and lacks some. The sample shows under 100,000 clones, around 94% of them seen only once. Source material: T cells isolated from PBMCs. Receptors were obtained from a human donor in good health.

The chain recombines TRBV6-1 with TRBJ1-2, with D possibly being TRBD1 (5 bases). The V gene lost 7 bases and the J gene lost 4 bases, with 13 bases spanning the gap. The CDR3 is 13 amino acids. The V gene's germline CDR1 is MNHNS and CDR2 SASEGT. CDR3 residues: CASIKDSAYGYTF. CDR3 coding DNA: TGTGCCAGCATCAAAGACAGTGCCTATGGCTACACCTTC.

As DNA, the CDR3 is TGTGCCAGCAGCTTTGGGGACAGGGACTTCTACGAGCAGTACTTC. It translates to CASSFGDRDFYEQYF. The chain links TRBV13 to TRBJ2-7, with 9 bases lining up with TRBD1. The CDR3 has 15 residues. The germline V gene encodes CDR1 PRHDT and CDR2 FYEKMQ (reference sequence). The trim removed 3 bases at V and 3 bases at J, leaving 6 bases unmatched.